This passage covers 27 T cell receptor beta chains from one sample sequenced in a study of Tregs in tolerant kidney transplant recipients (dated by TCRdb to the late 2010s). The library relied on the immunoSEQ multiplex PCR assay. This immuneACCESS table, as held by TCRdb, lists in-frame sequences with V and J called but not all clones. Of the missing ones, under half trace to an unresolved V gene in checked studies; the others have no known cause. Across this sample there are 40,000 to 50,000 clones, with about 89% seen only once. The ten biggest clones cover around 0.67% of the sample. The sequencing input was Tregs from blood. The receptor source for this set is a human donor in good health.

The V gene is TRBV14, the J gene TRBJ2-1; 8 bases align to TRBD2. CDR3 length: 18 residues. V lost 0 bases, J lost 6 bases, and 13 bases stayed unmatched. Looked up from germline, CDR1 is SGHDN and CDR2 is FVKESK. Here the CDR3 reads CASSQEVGGGLIPNEQFF. CDR3 sequence (DNA): TGTGCCAGCAGCCAAGAGGTGGGCGGGGGGCTAATCCCCAATGAGCAGTTCTTC.

The chain is built from TRBV5-1 and TRBJ2-5; tentatively, D is TRBD2 (6 bases). Per the germline V gene, CDR1 is SGHRS and CDR2 is YFSETQ. This CDR3 is 14 amino acids long. Trimming took 4 bases from V and 0 from J, leaving 10 bases between them. In nucleotides, the CDR3 is TGCGCCAGCAGCGCCGGGAGCAACCAAGAGACCCAGTACTTC. Protein: CASSAGSNQETQYF.

The chain couples TRBV5-1 to TRBJ1-1; 10 bases fit TRBD1. The germline V gene encodes CDR1 SGHRS and CDR2 YFSETQ. With 4 bases clipped from V and 1 base from J, the junction kept 7 bases outside the gene matches. The length of the CDR3 is 16 residues. DNA for the CDR3: TGCGCCAGCAGCCCCGGGACAGGGGAGTGGAACACTGAAGCTTTCTTT. Translation: CASSPGTGEWNTEAFF.

The chain joins TRBV19 to TRBJ2-6; no firm D call. CDR1 LNHDA and CDR2 SQIVND come from the germline V gene (reference sequence). The CDR3 consists of 15 residues. Trimming took 5 bases from V and 0 from J, leaving 8 bases between them. CDR3 DNA sequence: TGTGCCAGTAGTCGGGTTAGCTCTGGGGCCAACGTCCTGACTTTC. Translating gives CASSRVSSGANVLTF.

The chain combines TRBV5-1 with TRBJ2-3; TRBD2 agrees at 7 bases. J lost 2 bases, V lost 3 bases, and 3 bases had no gene match. The V gene's germline CDR1 is SGHRS and CDR2 YFSETQ. The CDR3 is 14 residues long. Written as DNA, the CDR3 is TGCGCCAGCAGCTCCGGACTAGTCACAGATACGCAGTATTTT. This sequence encodes CASSSGLVTDTQYF.

V is TRBV19 and J is TRBJ2-2; the D is unclear. V lost 1 base and J 4 bases, leaving 7 bases between the germline ends. The CDR3 consists of 14 residues. Germline assignment: CDR1 LNHDA and CDR2 SQIVND (reference sequence). CDR3 sequence: CASSIAQVTGELFF. For the CDR3, the DNA is TGTGCCAGTAGTATAGCGCAGGTCACCGGGGAGCTGTTTTTT. The whole variable domain, filled in from reference TRBV19 and TRBJ2-2, reads DGGITQSPKYLFRKEGQNVTLSCEQNLNHDAMYWYRQDPGQGLRLIYYSQIVNDFQKGDIAEGYSVSREKKESFPLTVTSAQKNPTAFYLCASSIAQVTGELFFGEGSRLTVL.

This chain joins TRBV12-5 and TRBJ1-3; no firm D call. In germline, CDR1 is LGHNT, CDR2 FRNRAP. The CDR3 runs 14 residues. The V end was cut by 3 bases, the J end by 0 bases, with 6 bases between. This CDR3 is CASGFLSSGNTIYF. In DNA form, the CDR3 reads TGTGCTAGTGGTTTTTTAAGCTCTGGAAACACCATATATTTT.

The chain carries TRBV19 and TRBJ2-7, with D possibly being TRBD2 (6 bases). This CDR3 comprises 15 residues. In germline, CDR1 is LNHDA, CDR2 SQIVND (reference sequence). Trimming left V 3 bases short and J 2 bases short, with 14 bases between. The CDR3 bases are TGTGCCAGTAGTATCAGATTGGGGGGTCCCTACGAGCAGTACTTC. Translated, it gives CASSIRLGGPYEQYF.

V usage is TRBV7-9 and J usage is TRBJ2-3; TRBD2 agrees at 8 bases. The V gene's germline CDR1 is SEHNR and CDR2 FQNEAQ (reference sequence). Trimming took 5 bases from V and 0 from J; bases not matched to a gene: 4. There are 15 residues in the CDR3. CDR3 sequence (DNA): TGTGCCAGCAGCAATCTAGCGGGCAGCACAGATACGCAGTATTTT. It codes for CASSNLAGSTDTQYF. The full variable domain, rest sourced from reference TRBV7-9 and TRBJ2-3, is DTGVSQNPRHKITKRGQNVTFRCDPISEHNRLYWYRQTLGQGPEFLTYFQNEAQLEKSRLLSDRFSAERPKGSFSTLEIQRTEQGDSAMYLCASSNLAGSTDTQYFGPGTRLTVL.

The J gene is TRBJ2-1, the V gene TRBV19; TRBD2 agrees at 8 bases. The CDR3 covers 14 residues. Per germline, CDR1 LNHDA and CDR2 SQIVND (reference sequence). Trimming cost V 3 bases and J 7 bases; bases outside gene matches: 5. The CDR3 nucleotides are TGTGCCAGTAGTATCCAGCGGGAGAGTAATGAGCAGTTCTTC. This codes for CASSIQRESNEQFF. Supplemented by reference TRBV19 and TRBJ2-1, the full variable domain reads DGGITQSPKYLFRKEGQNVTLSCEQNLNHDAMYWYRQDPGQGLRLIYYSQIVNDFQKGDIAEGYSVSREKKESFPLTVTSAQKNPTAFYLCASSIQRESNEQFFGPGTRLTVL.

J is TRBJ2-2 and V is TRBV19, with D possibly being TRBD2 (6 bases). This CDR3 region has 15 residues. CDR1 LNHDA and CDR2 SQIVND come from the germline V gene (reference sequence). V lost 5 bases to trimming and J lost 5 bases, with 15 bases between them. CDR3 in DNA: TGTGCCAGTAGTCCGCCCGGGAGTGGTACCGGGGAGCTGTTTTTT. This encodes CASSPPGSGTGELFF. The complete variable domain, with remaining parts taken from reference TRBV19 and TRBJ2-2, reads DGGITQSPKYLFRKEGQNVTLSCEQNLNHDAMYWYRQDPGQGLRLIYYSQIVNDFQKGDIAEGYSVSREKKESFPLTVTSAQKNPTAFYLCASSPPGSGTGELFFGEGSRLTVL.

The chain couples TRBV4-1 to TRBJ2-4, with D possibly being TRBD2 (6 bases). V shed 4 bases and J shed 0 bases, with 16 bases lying between them. Per the germline V gene, CDR1 is MGHRA and CDR2 is YSYEKL. This CDR3 comprises 17 residues. The CDR3 region has the DNA TGCGCCAGCAGCCCTCCCCCGGGACTTCAAGCCAAAAACATTCAGTACTTC. This translates into CASSPPPGLQAKNIQYF.

The chain combines TRBV5-1 with TRBJ2-5; D call uncertain. CDR3 size: 12 residues. The germline gives CDR1 SGHRS, CDR2 YFSETQ. Trimming removed 4 bases from V and 2 bases from J, with 6 bases in between. In nucleotides, the CDR3 is TGCGCCAGCAGCGCCCGGCAAGAGACCCAGTACTTC. Translation gives CASSARQETQYF.

The chain recombines TRBV27 with TRBJ2-3; D is uncertain. Germline V gene lookup returns CDR1 MNHEY and CDR2 SMNVEV (reference sequence). Trimming removed 5 bases at V and 4 bases at J, with 19 bases between. CDR3 size: 16 residues. For the CDR3, the DNA is TGTGCCAGCAGTACGGGTCTTTGGGGTGGCGCAGATACGCAGTATTTT. Translated: CASSTGLWGGADTQYF.

The rearrangement joins TRBV6-5 to TRBJ2-7; no reliable D call. Looked up from germline, CDR1 is MNHEY and CDR2 is SVGAGI. V shed 5 bases and J shed 3 bases, with 11 bases lying between them. The CDR3 totals 13 residues. The CDR3: CASSVQHNYEQYF. The CDR3 nucleotides read TGTGCCAGCAGTGTCCAACATAACTACGAGCAGTACTTC.

As for this clone: The junction departs from germline at one end; a sequencing error may be responsible. The chain uses TRBV2 and TRBJ1-2; D is unclear. The CDR3 loop spans 9 amino acids. Germline V gene sequence: CDR1 SNHLY, CDR2 FYNNEI. The CDR3 bases are TGTGCCGGCAGCTATGGCTACACCTTC. Translated: CAGSYGYTF.

The chain joins TRBV29-1 to TRBJ2-7; D assignment may be TRBD1 or TRBD2 (5 bases each). V dropped 5 bases and J dropped 2 bases, with 16 bases sitting between them. The CDR3 is 14 residues long. The germline V gene encodes CDR1 SQVTM and CDR2 ANQGSEA. For the CDR3, the DNA is TGCAGCGTTAGATGGGGGACGTGGCCCTACGAGCAGTACTTC. As protein: CSVRWGTWPYEQYF.

This chain connects TRBV6-5 to TRBJ1-1; tentative D call: TRBD1 (5 bases). Germline values: CDR1 MNHEY, CDR2 SVGAGI. V was clipped by 6 bases and J by 5 bases, with 13 bases between them. The CDR3 length is 13 residues. Here the CDR3 reads CASSLGRGTEAFF. The CDR3 DNA is TGTGCCAGCAGCTTGGGGCGGGGTACTGAAGCTTTCTTT.

Only a few counts were recorded for this clone. V and J are TRBV30 and TRBJ1-1; D not certain. Looked up from germline, CDR1 is GTSNPN and CDR2 is SVGIG (reference sequence). The CDR3 loop spans 13 amino acids. Trimming shortened V by 0 bases and J by 1 base, and 6 bases separated the two germline ends. The CDR3 DNA follows: TGTGCCTGGAGTGTACGGACGAACACTGAAGCTTTCTTT. Its translation: CAWSVRTNTEAFF.

The chain joins TRBV5-4 to TRBJ1-2; D is perhaps TRBD1 (6 bases). From germline, CDR1 is SGHNT and CDR2 YYREEE (reference sequence). The CDR3 has 15 residues. Deletions cut 4 bases from V and 2 bases from J, with 15 bases between. The CDR3 DNA follows: TGTGCCAGCAGCGCCAGGGGTACCGAGAACTATGGCTACACCTTC. Its translation is CASSARGTENYGYTF.

The chain links TRBV18 to TRBJ2-7; 9 nucleotides line up with TRBD2. CDR1 is KGHSH and CDR2 is LQKENI in the germline V gene. CDR3 size: 17 residues. Trimming cost V 1 base and J 0 bases; bases outside gene matches: 7. CDR3 amino acids: CASSPHRLAASSYEQYF. The DNA for the CDR3 is TGTGCCAGCTCACCACATCGACTAGCGGCCAGCTCCTACGAGCAGTACTTC.

The CDR3 loop is CASSEGTNYGYTF. For the CDR3, the DNA is TGTGCCAGCAGTGAAGGGACTAACTATGGCTACACCTTC. The J gene is TRBJ1-2, the V gene TRBV6-1, with D uncertain. The V end was cut by 1 base, the J end by 0 bases, with 3 bases between. CDR3 length: 13 residues. The germline CDR1 and CDR2 sequences are MNHNS and SASEGT.

The chain combines TRBV11-2 with TRBJ2-4, with D perhaps matching TRBD1 (6 bases). Trimming pared 4 bases from V and 0 bases from J, leaving 10 bases between. This CDR3 region has 15 residues. Germline CDR1 SGHAT, CDR2 FQNNGV. Here the CDR3 reads CASSSWTAAKNIQYF. CDR3 DNA: TGTGCCAGCAGCTCCTGGACAGCAGCCAAAAACATTCAGTACTTC.

The CDR3 coding sequence is TGTGCCAGCAGCCCGAGCGCCTACAATGAGCAGTTCTTC. Amino acid sequence: CASSPSAYNEQFF. This chain uses TRBV4-2 with TRBJ2-1; no definite D call. Per germline, CDR1 LGHNA and CDR2 YNFKEQ. The length of the CDR3 is 13 residues. Deletions cut 4 bases from V and 2 bases from J, with 6 bases between.

The gene calls are TRBV5-6 and TRBJ1-4; 8 positions match TRBD1. Germline V gene sequence: CDR1 SGHDT, CDR2 YYEEEE. The CDR3 is 19 amino acids. The ends lost 4 bases at V and 0 bases at J; junction bases unmatched: 14. The CDR3 spells CASSRLGQGAGSTNEKLFF. In DNA form, the CDR3 reads TGTGCCAGCAGCCGTTTGGGGCAGGGGGCAGGCTCAACTAATGAAAAACTGTTTTTT.

The CDR3 here is CAISESRSGVAGNTIYF. CDR3 coding DNA: TGTGCCATCAGTGAGTCGAGATCAGGGGTGGCCGGAAACACCATATATTTT. The rearrangement uses TRBV10-3 and TRBJ1-3, with TRBD1 as a possible D gene (6 bases). V gave up 0 bases and J gave up 4 bases, with 16 bases separating them. The CDR3 has 17 amino acids. CDR1 and CDR2 from the germline V gene are ENHRY and SYGVKD.

This clone appeared once. The V gene is TRBV19, the J gene TRBJ1-5, with D tentatively TRBD1 (5 bases). V was cut by 6 bases and J by 5 bases, with 11 bases left in between. The CDR3 runs 13 residues. Germline CDR1 LNHDA, CDR2 SQIVND (reference sequence). The DNA for the CDR3 is TGTGCCAGTAGCCTAATGGGGGATCAGCCCCAGCATTTT. Amino acids: CASSLMGDQPQHF.